This T cell receptor (beta chain) was retrieved from a study of T cells after yellow fever vaccination. Only a few counts were recorded for this clonotype. Its antigen is unidentified. Notes on the study in general: Some clonotypes were seen in both the CD4 and the CD8 compartments. These made up a small share and likely arose from convergent recombination. Post-booster repertoires again held most primary-vaccination clones (roughly 95% CD4, about 88% CD8). A weaker secondary response peaked on day 5, the primary on day 15.

In making TCR cDNA, 5'RACE template switching added a universal primer site and UMIs to it. TCRdb re-derived calls from the 5' RACE reads in MiXCR, one entry per CDR3 protein. The table has about 580,000 distinct CDR3 sequences, around 16% seen once. This TCR derives from a man between 18 and 29 years old who received the YFV17D yellow fever vaccine. Sequencing used PBMCs, obtained 5 to 6 days after the first yellow fever vaccination.

The CDR3: CASSLRTAETQYF. CDR3 nucleotide sequence: TGCGCCAGCAGCCTCCGTACGGCAGAGACCCAGTACTTC. The rearrangement joins TRBV4-1 to TRBJ2-5; no clear D gene. This CDR3 region has 13 residues. Germline V gene data show CDR1 as MGHRA and CDR2 as YSYEKL. V was cut by 4 bases and J by 4 bases, with 10 bases left in between.